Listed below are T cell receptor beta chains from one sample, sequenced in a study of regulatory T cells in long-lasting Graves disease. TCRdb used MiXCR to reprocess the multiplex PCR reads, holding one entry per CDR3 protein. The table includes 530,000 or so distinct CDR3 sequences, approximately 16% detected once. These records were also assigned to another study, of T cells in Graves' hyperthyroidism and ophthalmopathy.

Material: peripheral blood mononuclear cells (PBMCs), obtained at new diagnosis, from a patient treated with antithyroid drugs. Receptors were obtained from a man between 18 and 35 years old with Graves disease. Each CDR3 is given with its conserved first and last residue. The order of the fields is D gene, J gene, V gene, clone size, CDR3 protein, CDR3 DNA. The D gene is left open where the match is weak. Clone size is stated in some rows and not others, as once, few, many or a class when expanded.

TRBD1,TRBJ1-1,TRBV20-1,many,CSARRAGGGTEAFF,TGCAGTGCTAGAAGGGCAGGGGGTGGGACTGAAGCTTTCTTT
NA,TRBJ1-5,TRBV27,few,CASSLSGSYQPQHF,TGTGCCAGCAGTTTATCGGGGTCTTATCAGCCCCAGCATTTT
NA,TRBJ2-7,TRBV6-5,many,CASSFQAGEPYEQYF,TGTGCCAGCAGTTTTCAAGCGGGCGAGCCCTACGAGCAGTACTTC
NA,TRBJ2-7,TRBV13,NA,CASSLGAVLSYEQYF,TGTGCCAGCAGCTTAGGAGCGGTTTTGTCCTACGAGCAGTACTTC
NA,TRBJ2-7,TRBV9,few,CASSHGGPEQYF,TGTGCCAGCAGTCACGGAGGGCCCGAGCAGTACTTC
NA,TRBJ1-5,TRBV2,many,CASSRSGTLNQPQHF,TGTGCCAGCAGCAGATCCGGGACACTCAATCAGCCCCAGCATTTT
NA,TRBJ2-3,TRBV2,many,CASSEALRGQYF,TGTGCCAGCAGTGAAGCGCTTCGGGGGCAGTATTTT
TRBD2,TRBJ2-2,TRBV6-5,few,CASSYSSSGMTSGELFF,TGTGCCAGCAGTTACTCTTCTAGCGGGATGACATCCGGGGAGCTGTTTTTT
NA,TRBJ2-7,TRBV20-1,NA,CSARSGPSYEQYF,TGCAGTGCACGGAGCGGGCCTTCCTACGAGCAGTACTTC
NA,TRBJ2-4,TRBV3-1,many,CASSQRRHIQYF,TGTGCCAGCAGCCAAAGGCGTCACATTCAGTACTTC
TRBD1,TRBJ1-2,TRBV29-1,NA,CSASGQPDYGYTF,TGCAGCGCCTCGGGACAGCCAGACTATGGCTACACCTTC
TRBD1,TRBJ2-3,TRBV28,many,CASSFSGAGGAVFYRYF,TGTGCCAGCAGTTTTTCCGGGGCAGGGGGCGCCGTGTTTTACCGGTATTTT
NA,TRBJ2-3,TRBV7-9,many,CASSPRWADTQYF,TGTGCCAGCAGCCCTCGGTGGGCAGATACGCAGTATTTT
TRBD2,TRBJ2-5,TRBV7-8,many,CASSLAPSGSVTQYF,TGTGCCAGCAGCTTAGCCCCTAGCGGGTCCGTGACCCAGTACTTC
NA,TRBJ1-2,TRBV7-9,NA,CASSLATVFGYTF,TGTGCCAGCAGCTTAGCGACAGTGTTTGGCTACACCTTC
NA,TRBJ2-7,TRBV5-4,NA,CASSLKGSFYEQYF,TGTGCCAGCAGCTTGAAGGGGTCCTTCTACGAGCAGTACTTC
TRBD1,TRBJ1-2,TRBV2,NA,CASIGQGPSGYTF,TGTGCCAGCATAGGACAGGGGCCTAGTGGCTACACCTTC
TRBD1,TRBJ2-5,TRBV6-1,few,CASRVGQGSSETQYF,TGTGCCAGCAGAGTGGGACAGGGGTCATCAGAGACCCAGTACTTC
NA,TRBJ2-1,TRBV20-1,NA,CSARISTYNEQFF,TGCAGTGCTAGAATTTCAACGTACAATGAGCAGTTCTTC
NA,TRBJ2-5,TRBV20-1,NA,CSARAGYQETQYF,TGCAGTGCTAGAGCCGGGTACCAAGAGACCCAGTACTTC
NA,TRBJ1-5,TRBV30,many,CAWSVRGKGNQPQHF,TGTGCCTGGAGTGTTCGGGGGAAGGGCAATCAGCCCCAGCATTTT
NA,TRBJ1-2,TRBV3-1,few,CASSVSSVQYGYTF,TGTGCCAGCAGCGTTTCATCGGTACAGTATGGCTACACCTTC
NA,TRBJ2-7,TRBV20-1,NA,CSAPSRDTSYEQYF,TGCAGTGCTCCAAGCCGGGACACCTCCTACGAGCAGTACTTC
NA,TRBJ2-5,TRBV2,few,CASSDQGGGETQYF,TGTGCCAGCAGTGATCAGGGGGGGGGAGAGACCCAGTACTTC
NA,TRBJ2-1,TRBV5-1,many,CASSLGGVGSYNEQFF,TGCGCCAGCAGCTTGGGCGGGGTCGGCTCCTACAATGAGCAGTTCTTC
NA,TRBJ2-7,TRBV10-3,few,CAISNPRDSSSYGQYF,TGTGCCATCAGCAATCCCCGGGACTCGAGCTCCTACGGGCAGTACTTC
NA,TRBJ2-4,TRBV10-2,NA,CASSVFRAKLAKNIQYF,TGCGCCAGCAGTGTTTTCAGAGCGAAACTAGCCAAAAACATTCAGTACTTC
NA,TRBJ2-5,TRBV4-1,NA,CASSPQRPQETQYF,TGCGCCAGCAGCCCTCAACGGCCGCAAGAGACCCAGTACTTC